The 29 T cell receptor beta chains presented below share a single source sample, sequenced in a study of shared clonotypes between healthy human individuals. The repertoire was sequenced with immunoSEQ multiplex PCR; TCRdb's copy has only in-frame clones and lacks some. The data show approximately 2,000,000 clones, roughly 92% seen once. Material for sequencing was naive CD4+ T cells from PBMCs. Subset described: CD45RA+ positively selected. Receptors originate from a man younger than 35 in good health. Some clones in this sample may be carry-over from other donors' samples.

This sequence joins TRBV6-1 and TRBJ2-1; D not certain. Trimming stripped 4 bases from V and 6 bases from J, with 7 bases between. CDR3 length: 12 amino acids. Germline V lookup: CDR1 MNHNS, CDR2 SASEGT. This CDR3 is CASSGDSNEQFF. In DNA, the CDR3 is TGTGCCAGCAGTGGCGACTCCAATGAGCAGTTCTTC.

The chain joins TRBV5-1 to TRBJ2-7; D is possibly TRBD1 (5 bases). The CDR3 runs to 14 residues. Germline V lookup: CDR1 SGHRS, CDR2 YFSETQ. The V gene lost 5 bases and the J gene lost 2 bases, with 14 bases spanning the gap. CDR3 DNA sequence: TGCGCCAGCAGACCCGACAGTTCTACCTACGAGCAGTACTTC. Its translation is CASRPDSSTYEQYF.

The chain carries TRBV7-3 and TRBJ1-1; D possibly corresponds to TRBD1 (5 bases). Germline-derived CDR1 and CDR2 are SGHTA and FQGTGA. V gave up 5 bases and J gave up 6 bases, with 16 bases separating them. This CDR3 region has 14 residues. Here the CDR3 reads CASSPTFGGAEAFF. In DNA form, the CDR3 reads TGTGCCAGCAGCCCCACCTTCGGGGGGGCTGAAGCTTTCTTT.

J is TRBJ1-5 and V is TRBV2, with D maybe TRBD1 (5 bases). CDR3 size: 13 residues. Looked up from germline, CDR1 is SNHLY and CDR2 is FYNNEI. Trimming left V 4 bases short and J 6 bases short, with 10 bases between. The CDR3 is CASSAGLAQPQHF. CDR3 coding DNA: TGTGCCAGCAGTGCAGGGTTGGCTCAGCCCCAGCATTTT.

CDR3 sequence: CAIRAGEVGYTF. In DNA form, the CDR3 reads TGTGCCATTCGGGCAGGGGAAGTGGGCTACACCTTC. The rearrangement uses TRBV19 and TRBJ1-2; D may be TRBD1 (6 bases). Germline V gene data show CDR1 as LNHDA and CDR2 as SQIVND (reference sequence). Deletions cut 10 bases from V and 8 bases from J, with 17 bases between. The CDR3 has 12 amino acids.

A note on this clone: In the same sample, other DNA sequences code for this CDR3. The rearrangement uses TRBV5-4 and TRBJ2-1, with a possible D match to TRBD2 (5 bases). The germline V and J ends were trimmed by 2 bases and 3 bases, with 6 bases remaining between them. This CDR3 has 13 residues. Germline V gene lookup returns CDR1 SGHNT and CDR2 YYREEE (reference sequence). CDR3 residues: CASSFTSYNEQFF. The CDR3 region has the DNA TGTGCCAGCAGCTTTACTAGCTACAATGAGCAGTTCTTC.

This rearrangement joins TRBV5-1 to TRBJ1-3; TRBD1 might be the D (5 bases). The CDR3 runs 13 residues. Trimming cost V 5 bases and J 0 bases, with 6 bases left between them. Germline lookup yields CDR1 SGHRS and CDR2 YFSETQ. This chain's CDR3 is CASRTDSGNTIYF. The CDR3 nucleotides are TGCGCCAGCAGGACAGACTCTGGAAACACCATATATTTT.

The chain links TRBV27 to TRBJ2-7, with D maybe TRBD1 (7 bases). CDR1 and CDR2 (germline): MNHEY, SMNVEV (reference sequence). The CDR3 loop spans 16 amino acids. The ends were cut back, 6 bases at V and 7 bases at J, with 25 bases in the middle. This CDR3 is CASSSRRGGGAGEQYF. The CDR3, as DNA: TGTGCCAGCAGCTCCAGACGTGGAGGGGGCGCCGGGGAGCAGTACTTC.

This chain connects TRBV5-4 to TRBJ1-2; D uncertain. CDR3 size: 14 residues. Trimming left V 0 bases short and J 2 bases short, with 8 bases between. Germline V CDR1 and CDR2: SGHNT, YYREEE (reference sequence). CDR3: CASSLVNANYGYTF. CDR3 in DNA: TGTGCCAGCAGCTTGGTTAACGCGAACTATGGCTACACCTTC.

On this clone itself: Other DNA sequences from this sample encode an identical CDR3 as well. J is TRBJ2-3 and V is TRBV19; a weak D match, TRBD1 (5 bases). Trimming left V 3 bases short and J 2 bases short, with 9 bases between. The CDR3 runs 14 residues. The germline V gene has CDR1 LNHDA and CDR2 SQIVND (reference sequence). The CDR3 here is CASSIGADTDTQYF. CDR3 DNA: TGTGCCAGTAGTATTGGGGCGGACACAGATACGCAGTATTTT. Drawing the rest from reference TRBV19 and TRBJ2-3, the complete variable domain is DGGITQSPKYLFRKEGQNVTLSCEQNLNHDAMYWYRQDPGQGLRLIYYSQIVNDFQKGDIAEGYSVSREKKESFPLTVTSAQKNPTAFYLCASSIGADTDTQYFGPGTRLTVL.

The CDR3: CASSLKGSLAYNEQFF. The CDR3 DNA follows: TGTGCCAGCAGTTTAAAGGGCTCCTTAGCCTACAATGAGCAGTTCTTC. The chain employs TRBV27 and TRBJ2-1; D not certain. V was pared by 2 bases and J by 2 bases, with 13 bases between. CDR1 and CDR2 from the germline V gene are MNHEY and SMNVEV (reference sequence). The CDR3 is 16 residues long.

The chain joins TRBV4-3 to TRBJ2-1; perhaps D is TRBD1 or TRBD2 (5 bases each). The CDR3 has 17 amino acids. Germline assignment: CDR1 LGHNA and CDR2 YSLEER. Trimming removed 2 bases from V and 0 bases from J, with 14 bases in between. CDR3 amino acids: CASSQPPWGSSYNEQFF. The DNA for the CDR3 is TGCGCCAGCAGCCAACCTCCTTGGGGGAGCTCCTACAATGAGCAGTTCTTC.

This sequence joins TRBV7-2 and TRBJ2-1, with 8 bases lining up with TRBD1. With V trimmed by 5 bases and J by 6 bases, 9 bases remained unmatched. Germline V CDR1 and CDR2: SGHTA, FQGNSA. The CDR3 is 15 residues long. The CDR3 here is CASSLGQGRINEQFF. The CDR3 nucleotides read TGTGCCAGCAGCCTCGGACAGGGAAGGATCAATGAGCAGTTCTTC.

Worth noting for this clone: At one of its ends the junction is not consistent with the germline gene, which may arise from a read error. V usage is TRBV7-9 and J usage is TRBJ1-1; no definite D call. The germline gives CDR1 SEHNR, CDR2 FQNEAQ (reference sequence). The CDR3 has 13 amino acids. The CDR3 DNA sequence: TGTGCCAGCACCTTAACAGAGAACACTGAAGCTTTCTTT. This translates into CASTLTENTEAFF.

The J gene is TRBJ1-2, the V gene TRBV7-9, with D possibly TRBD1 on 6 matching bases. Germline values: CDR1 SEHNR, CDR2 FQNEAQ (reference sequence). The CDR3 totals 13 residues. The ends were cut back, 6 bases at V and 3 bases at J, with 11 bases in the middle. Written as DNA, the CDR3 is TGTGCCAGCAGGGAACAGGGATACTATGGCTACACCTTC. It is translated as CASREQGYYGYTF.

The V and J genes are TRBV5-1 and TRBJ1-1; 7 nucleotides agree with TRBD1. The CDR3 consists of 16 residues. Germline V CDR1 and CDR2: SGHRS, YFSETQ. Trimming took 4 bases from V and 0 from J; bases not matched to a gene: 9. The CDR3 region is CASSPHRGPMNTEAFF. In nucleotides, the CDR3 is TGCGCCAGCAGCCCACACAGGGGACCCATGAACACTGAAGCTTTCTTT.

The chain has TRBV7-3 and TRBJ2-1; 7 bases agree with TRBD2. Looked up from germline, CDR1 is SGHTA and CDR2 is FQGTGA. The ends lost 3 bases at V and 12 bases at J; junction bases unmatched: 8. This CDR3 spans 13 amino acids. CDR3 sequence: CASSFGAGVRQFF. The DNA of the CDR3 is TGTGCCAGCAGCTTCGGTGCGGGAGTGAGGCAGTTCTTC.

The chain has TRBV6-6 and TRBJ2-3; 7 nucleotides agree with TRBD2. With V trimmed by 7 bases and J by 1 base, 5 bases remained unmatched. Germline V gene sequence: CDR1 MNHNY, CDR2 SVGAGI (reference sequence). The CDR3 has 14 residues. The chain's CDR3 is CASTFTSGTDTQYF. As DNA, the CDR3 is TGTGCCAGCACTTTTACTAGCGGCACAGATACGCAGTATTTT.

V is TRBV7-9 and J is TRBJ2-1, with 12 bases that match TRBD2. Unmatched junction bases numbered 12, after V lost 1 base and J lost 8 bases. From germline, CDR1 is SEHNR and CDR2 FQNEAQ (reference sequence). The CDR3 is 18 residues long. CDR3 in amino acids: CASSLVPSLAGGQDEQFF. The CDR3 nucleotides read TGTGCCAGCAGCTTAGTACCCTCCCTAGCGGGAGGGCAGGATGAGCAGTTCTTC.

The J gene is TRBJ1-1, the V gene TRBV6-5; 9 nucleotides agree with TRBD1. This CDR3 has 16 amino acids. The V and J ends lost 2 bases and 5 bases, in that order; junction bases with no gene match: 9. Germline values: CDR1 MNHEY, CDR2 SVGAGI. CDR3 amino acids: CASSYGQGFLSTEAFF. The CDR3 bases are TGTGCCAGCAGTTACGGACAGGGGTTTTTGAGTACTGAAGCTTTCTTT.

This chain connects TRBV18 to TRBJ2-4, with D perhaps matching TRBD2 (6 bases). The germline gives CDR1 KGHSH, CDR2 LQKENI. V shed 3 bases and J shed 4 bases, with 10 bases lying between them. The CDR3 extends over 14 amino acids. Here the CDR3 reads CASSPAGRKNIQYF. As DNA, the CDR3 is TGTGCCAGCTCACCGGCCGGGAGAAAAAACATTCAGTACTTC. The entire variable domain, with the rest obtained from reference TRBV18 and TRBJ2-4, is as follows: NAGVMQNPRHLVRRRGQEARLRCSPMKGHSHVYWYRQLPEEGLKFMVYLQKENIIDESGMPKERFSAEFPKEGPSILRIQQVVRGDSAAYFCASSPAGRKNIQYFGAGTRLSVL.

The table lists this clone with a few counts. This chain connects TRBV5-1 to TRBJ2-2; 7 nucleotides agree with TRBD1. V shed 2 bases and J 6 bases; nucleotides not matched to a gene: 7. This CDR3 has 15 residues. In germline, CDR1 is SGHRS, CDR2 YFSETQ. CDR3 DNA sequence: TGCGCCAGCAGCTTTCTCTCAGGGGGAGCCGGGGAGCTGTTTTTT. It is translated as CASSFLSGGAGELFF.

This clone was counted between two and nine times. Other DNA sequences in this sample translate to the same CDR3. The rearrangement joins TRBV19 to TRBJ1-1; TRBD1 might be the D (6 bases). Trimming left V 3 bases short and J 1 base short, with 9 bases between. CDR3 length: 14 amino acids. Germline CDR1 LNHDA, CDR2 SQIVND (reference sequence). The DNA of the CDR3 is TGTGCCAGTAGTATGGGGACACGGAACACTGAAGCTTTCTTT. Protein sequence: CASSMGTRNTEAFF.

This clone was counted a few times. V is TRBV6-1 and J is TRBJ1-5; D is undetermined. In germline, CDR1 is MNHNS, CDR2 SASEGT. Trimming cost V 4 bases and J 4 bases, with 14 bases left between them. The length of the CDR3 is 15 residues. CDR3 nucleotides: TGTGCCAGCAGTGGCAGGTTGGGGTCTAATCAGCCCCAGCATTTT. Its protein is CASSGRLGSNQPQHF.

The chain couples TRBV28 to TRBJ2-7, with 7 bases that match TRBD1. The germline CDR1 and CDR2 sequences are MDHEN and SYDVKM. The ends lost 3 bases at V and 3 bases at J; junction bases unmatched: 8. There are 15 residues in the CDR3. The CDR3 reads CASSFIGQALYEQYF. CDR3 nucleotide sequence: TGTGCCAGCAGTTTCATTGGACAGGCCCTCTACGAGCAGTACTTC.

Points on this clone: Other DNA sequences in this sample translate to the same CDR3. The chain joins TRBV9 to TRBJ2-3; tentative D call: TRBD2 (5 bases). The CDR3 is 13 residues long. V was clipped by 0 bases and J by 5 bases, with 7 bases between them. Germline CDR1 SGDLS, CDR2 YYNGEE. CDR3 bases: TGTGCCAGCAGCGTAGGTGGAGGAGATACGCAGTATTTT. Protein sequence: CASSVGGGDTQYF.

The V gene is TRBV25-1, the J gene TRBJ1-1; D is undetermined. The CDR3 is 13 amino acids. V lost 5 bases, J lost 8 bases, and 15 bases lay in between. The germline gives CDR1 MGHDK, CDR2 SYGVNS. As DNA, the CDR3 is TGTGCCAGCAGTTCTGTCCGGTTCGGCGAAGCTTTCTTT. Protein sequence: CASSSVRFGEAFF.

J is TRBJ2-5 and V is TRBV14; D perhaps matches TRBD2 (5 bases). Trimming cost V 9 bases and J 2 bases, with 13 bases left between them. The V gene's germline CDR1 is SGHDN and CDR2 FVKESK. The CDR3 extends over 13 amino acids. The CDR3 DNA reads TGTGCCAGTAACCGAGGGAATCAAGAGACCCAGTACTTC. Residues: CASNRGNQETQYF.

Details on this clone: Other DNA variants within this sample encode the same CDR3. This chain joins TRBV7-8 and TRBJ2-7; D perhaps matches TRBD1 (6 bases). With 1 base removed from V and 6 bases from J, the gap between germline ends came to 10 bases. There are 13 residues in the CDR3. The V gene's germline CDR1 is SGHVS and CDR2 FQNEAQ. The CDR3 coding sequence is TGTGCCAGCAGCTTAGACAGGGTCGGCGAGCAGTACTTC. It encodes CASSLDRVGEQYF.